This TCR beta chain originates from a study of blood T cell repertoires in COVID-19. The J segment lost 1 base and the V segment lost 5 bases, leaving 6 bases of the junction unmatched. This CDR3 is built from 17 residues. Per the germline V gene, CDR1 is SGHTA and CDR2 is FQGTGA. Here immunoSEQ multiplex PCR was the method, and the copy in TCRdb shows in-frame clones only, minus some. Here the sample spans 350,000 or so clones, 90% being singletons. The sequence derives from a man aged 18-30 years with active or convalescent COVID-19. The chain couples TRBV7-3 to TRBJ2-1, with TRBD2 matching over 12 bases. Sequenced input: peripheral blood. CDR3 sequence (DNA): TGTGCCAGCAGCCTGCGGACTAGCGGGACGTCCTACAATGAGCAGTTCTTC. This codes for CASSLRTSGTSYNEQFF.